This T cell receptor (beta chain) was sequenced in a study of brain metastases from non-small cell lung cancer. Points from the study as a whole: Metastases had sparse T cells but largely shared repertoires with primaries. Expanded T-cell clones appeared in around 60% of brain metastases over primaries.

The CDR3 has 15 residues. The ends lost 1 base at V and 3 bases at J; junction bases unmatched: 5. Per germline, CDR1 MNHEY and CDR2 SMNVEV (reference sequence). Sequenced by immunoSEQ multiplex PCR; TCRdb stores in-frame clones only, minus some. The data hold about 8,000 clones, with 70% to 90% observed a single time. Note on this clone: The antigen is unknown.

This rearrangement joins TRBV27 to TRBJ1-1; TRBD1 matches 7 bases. The sequencing input was primary lung tumor tissue. The sequence was obtained from a donor at least 40 years old with non-small cell lung cancer. CDR3 in amino acids: CASSLLAGGYTEAFF. In DNA form, the CDR3 reads TGTGCCAGCAGTTTATTGGCAGGGGGGTACACTGAAGCTTTCTTT.